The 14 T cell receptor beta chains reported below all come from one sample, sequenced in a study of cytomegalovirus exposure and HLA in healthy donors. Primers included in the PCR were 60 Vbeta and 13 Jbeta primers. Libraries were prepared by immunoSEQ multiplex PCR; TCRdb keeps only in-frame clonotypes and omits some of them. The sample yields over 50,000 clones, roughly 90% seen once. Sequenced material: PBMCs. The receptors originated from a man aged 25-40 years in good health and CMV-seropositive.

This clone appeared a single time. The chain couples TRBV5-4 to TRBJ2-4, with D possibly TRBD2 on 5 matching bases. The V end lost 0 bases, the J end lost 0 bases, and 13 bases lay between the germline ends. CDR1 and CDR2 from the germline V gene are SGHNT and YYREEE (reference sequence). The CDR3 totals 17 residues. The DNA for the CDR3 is TGTGCCAGCAGCTTGGGAGGACTCTCGAAAGCCAAAAACATTCAGTACTTC. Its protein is CASSLGGLSKAKNIQYF. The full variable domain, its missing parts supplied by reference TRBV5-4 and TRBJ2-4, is ETGVTQSPTHLIKTRGQQVTLRCSSQSGHNTVSWYQQALGQGPQFIFQYYREEENGRGNFPPRFSGLQFPNYSSELNVNALELDDSALYLCASSLGGLSKAKNIQYFGAGTRLSVL.

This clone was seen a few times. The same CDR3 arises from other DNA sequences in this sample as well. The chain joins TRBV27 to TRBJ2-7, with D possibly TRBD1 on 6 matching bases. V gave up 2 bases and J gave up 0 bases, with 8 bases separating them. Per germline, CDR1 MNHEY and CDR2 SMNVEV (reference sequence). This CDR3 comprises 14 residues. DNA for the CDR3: TGTGCCAGCAGTTTAAGGGACAACTCCTACGAGCAGTACTTC. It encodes CASSLRDNSYEQYF.

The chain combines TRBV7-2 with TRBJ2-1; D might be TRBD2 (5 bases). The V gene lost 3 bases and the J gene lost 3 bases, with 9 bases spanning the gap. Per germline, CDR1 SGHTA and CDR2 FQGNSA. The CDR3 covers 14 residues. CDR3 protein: CASSFPGFYNEQFF. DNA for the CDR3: TGTGCCAGCAGCTTTCCGGGGTTCTACAATGAGCAGTTCTTC.

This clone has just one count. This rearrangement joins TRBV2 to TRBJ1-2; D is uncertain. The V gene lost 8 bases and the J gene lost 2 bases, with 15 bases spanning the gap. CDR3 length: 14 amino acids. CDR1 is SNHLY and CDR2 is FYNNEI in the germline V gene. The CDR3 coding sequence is TGTGCCAGCGGAGGGCCTCAACTAAACTATGGCTACACCTTC. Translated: CASGGPQLNYGYTF.

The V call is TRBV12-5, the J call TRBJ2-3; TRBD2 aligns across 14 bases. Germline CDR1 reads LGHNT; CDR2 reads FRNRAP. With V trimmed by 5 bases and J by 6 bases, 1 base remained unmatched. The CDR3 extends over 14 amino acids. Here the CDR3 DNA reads TGTGCTAGTGGTAGGACTAGCGGGAGGGATACGCAGTATTTT. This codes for CASGRTSGRDTQYF.

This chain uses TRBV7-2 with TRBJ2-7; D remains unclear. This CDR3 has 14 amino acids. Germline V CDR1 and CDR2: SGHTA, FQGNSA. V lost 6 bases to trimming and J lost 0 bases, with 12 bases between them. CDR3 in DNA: TGTGCCAGCAGGCCTGAGTATTCCTCCTACGAGCAGTACTTC. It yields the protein CASRPEYSSYEQYF.

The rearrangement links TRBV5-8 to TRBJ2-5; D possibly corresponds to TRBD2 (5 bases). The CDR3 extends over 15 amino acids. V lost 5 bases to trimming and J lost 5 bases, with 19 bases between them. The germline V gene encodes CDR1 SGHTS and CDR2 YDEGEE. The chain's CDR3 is CASSSGGRVVETQYF. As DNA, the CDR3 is TGTGCCAGCAGTTCCGGAGGCCGGGTGGTGGAGACCCAGTACTTC.

The CDR3 nucleotides are TGTGCCAGCAGCTTAGGGGGGACTAGCGGAGTTGATACGCAGTATTTT. Translation: CASSLGGTSGVDTQYF. J is TRBJ2-3 and V is TRBV11-2, with TRBD2 matching 11 bases. Germline-derived CDR1 and CDR2 are SGHAT and FQNNGV. Trimming cost V 1 base and J 6 bases; bases outside gene matches: 6. CDR3 size: 16 residues.

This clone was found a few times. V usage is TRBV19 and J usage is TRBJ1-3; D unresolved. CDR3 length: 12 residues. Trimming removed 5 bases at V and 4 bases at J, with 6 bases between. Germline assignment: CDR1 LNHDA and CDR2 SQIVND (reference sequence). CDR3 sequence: CASSAQGNTIYF. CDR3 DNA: TGTGCCAGTAGTGCCCAGGGAAACACCATATATTTT.

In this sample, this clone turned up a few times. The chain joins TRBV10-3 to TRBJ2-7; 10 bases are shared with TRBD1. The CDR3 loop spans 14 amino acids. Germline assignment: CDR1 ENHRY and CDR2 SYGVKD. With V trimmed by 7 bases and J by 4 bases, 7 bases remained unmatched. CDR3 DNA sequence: TGTGCCATCATTCCCGGGACAGGGGATTACGAGCAGTACTTC. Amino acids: CAIIPGTGDYEQYF.

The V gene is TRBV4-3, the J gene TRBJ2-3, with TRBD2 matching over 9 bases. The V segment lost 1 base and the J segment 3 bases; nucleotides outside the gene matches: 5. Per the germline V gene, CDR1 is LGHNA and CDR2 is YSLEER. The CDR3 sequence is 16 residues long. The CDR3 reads CASSQGVAGVTDTQYF. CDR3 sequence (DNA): TGCGCCAGCAGCCAAGGGGTAGCGGGAGTTACAGATACGCAGTATTTT.

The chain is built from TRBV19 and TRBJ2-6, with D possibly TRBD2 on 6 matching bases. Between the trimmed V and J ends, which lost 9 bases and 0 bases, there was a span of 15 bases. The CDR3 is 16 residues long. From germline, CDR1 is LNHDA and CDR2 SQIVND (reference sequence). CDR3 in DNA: TGTGCCAGCACACTAGCTTTGAGCTCTGGGGCCAACGTCCTGACTTTC. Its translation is CASTLALSSGANVLTF.

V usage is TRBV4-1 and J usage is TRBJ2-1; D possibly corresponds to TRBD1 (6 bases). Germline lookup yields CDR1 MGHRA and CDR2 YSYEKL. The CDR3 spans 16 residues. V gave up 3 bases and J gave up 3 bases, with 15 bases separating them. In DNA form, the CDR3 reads TGCGCCAGCAGCCAGGCAACAGGGTCCCTCTACAATGAGCAGTTCTTC. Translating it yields CASSQATGSLYNEQFF.

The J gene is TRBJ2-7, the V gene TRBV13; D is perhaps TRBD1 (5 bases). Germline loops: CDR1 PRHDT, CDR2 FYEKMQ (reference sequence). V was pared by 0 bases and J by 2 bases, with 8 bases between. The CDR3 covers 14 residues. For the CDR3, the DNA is TGTGCCAGCAGCTTAGGGGACACCCCCTACGAGCAGTACTTC. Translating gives CASSLGDTPYEQYF.